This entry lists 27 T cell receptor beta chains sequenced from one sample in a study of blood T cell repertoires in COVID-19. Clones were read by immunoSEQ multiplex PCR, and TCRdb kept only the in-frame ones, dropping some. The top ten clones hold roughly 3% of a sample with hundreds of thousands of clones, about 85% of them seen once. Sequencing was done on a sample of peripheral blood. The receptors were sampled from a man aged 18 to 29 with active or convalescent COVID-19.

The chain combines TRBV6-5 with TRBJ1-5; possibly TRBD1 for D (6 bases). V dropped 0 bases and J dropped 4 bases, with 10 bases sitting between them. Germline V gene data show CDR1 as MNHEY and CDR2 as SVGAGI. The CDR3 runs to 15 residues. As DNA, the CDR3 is TGTGCCAGCAGTTACTCGCGCAGGGGTAATCAGCCCCAGCATTTT. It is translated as CASSYSRRGNQPQHF.

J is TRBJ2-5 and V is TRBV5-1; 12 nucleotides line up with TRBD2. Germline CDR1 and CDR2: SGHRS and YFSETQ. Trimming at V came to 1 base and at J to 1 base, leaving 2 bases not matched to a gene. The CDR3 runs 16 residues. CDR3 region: CASSLMTSGSQETQYF. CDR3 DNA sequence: TGCGCCAGCAGCTTGATGACTAGCGGGAGCCAAGAGACCCAGTACTTC.

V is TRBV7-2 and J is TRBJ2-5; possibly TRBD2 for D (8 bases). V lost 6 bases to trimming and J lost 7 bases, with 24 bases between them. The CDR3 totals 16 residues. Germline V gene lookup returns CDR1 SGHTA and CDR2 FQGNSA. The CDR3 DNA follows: TGTGCCAGCAGTCAGGGGGGTAGCGGGATGTTAGGGACCCAGTACTTC. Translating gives CASSQGGSGMLGTQYF.

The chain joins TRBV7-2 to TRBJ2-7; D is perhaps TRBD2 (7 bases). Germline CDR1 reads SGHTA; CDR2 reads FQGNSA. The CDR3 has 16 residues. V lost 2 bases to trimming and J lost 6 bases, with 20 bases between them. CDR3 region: CASSLLGVGGPGEQYF. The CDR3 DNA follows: TGTGCCAGCAGCTTATTGGGGGTCGGGGGGCCCGGCGAGCAGTACTTC.

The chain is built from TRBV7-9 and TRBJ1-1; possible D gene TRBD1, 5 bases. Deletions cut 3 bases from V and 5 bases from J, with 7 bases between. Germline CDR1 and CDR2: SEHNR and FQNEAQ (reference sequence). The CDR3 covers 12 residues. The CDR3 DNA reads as TGTGCCAGCAGCTTTCAGGGTACTGAAGCTTTCTTT. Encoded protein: CASSFQGTEAFF.

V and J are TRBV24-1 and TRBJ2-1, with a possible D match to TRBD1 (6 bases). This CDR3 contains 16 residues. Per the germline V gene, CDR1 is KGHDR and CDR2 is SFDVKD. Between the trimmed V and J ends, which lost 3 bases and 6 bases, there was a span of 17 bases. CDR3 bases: TGTGCCACCAGTGATCCGGGACAATCGTATTCCAATGAGCAGTTCTTC. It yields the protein CATSDPGQSYSNEQFF.

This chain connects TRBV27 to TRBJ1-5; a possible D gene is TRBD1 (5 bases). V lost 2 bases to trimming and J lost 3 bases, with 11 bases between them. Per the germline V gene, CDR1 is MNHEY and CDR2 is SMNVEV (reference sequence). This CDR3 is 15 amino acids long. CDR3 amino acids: CASSLGGLNNQPQHF. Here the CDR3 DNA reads TGTGCCAGCAGTTTAGGGGGGTTAAACAATCAGCCCCAGCATTTT.

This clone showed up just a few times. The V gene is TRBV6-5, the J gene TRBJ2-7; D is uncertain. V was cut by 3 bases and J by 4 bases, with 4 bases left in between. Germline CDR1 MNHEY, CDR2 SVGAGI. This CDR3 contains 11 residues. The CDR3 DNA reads TGTGCCAGCAGTTATCTATACGAGCAGTACTTC. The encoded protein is CASSYLYEQYF.

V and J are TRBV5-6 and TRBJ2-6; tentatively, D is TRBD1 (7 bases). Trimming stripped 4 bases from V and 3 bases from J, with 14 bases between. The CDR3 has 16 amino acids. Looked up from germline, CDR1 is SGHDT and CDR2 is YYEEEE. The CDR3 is CASSRGGQVGANVLTF. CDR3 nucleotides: TGTGCCAGCAGCCGGGGAGGACAGGTTGGGGCCAACGTCCTGACTTTC.

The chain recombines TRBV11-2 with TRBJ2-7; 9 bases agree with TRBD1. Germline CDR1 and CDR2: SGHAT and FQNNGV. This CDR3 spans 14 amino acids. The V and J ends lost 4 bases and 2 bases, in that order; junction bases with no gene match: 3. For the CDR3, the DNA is TGTGCCAGCAGCTGGGGGACAGGGCCCTACGAGCAGTACTTC. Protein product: CASSWGTGPYEQYF.

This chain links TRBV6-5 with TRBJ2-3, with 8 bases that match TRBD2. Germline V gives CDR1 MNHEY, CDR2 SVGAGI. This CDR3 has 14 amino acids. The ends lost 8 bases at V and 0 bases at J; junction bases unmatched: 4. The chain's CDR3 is CASGASGSTDTQYF. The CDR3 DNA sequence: TGTGCCAGCGGGGCTAGCGGGAGCACAGATACGCAGTATTTT.

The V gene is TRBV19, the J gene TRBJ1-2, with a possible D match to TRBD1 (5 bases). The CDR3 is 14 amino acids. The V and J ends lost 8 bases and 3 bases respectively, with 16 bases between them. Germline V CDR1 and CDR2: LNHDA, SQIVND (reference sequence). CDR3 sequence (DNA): TGTGCCAGTCGCAAAAAGGGGACTTACTATGGCTACACCTTC. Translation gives CASRKKGTYYGYTF.

The CDR3: CASSRQATNEKLFF. CDR3 nucleotides: TGTGCCAGTAGTAGACAGGCAACTAATGAAAAACTGTTTTTT. V gene TRBV19 combines with J gene TRBJ1-4; a possible D gene is TRBD1 (6 bases). V lost 4 bases and J 0 bases, leaving 6 bases between the germline ends. CDR1 and CDR2 from the germline V gene are LNHDA and SQIVND (reference sequence). The CDR3 contains 14 residues.

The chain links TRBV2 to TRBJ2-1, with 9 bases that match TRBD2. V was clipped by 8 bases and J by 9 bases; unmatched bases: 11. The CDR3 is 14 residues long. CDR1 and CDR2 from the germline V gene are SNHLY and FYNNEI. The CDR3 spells CASSLSGSIAEQFF. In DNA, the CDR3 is TGTGCCAGCTCCCTTAGCGGGAGTATTGCTGAGCAGTTCTTC.

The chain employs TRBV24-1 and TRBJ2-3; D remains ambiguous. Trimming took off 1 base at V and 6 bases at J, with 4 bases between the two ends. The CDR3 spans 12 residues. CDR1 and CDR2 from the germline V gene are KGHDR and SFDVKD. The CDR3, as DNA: TGTGCCACCAGTGATTTTTCTGATACGCAGTATTTT. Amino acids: CATSDFSDTQYF.

The CDR3 protein is CASSSGHDGYGYTF. The DNA for the CDR3 is TGTGCCAGCTCATCGGGACATGACGGATATGGCTACACCTTC. This rearrangement joins TRBV18 to TRBJ1-2; perhaps TRBD1 as D (6 bases). Germline V gene lookup returns CDR1 KGHSH and CDR2 LQKENI. V was pared by 5 bases and J by 5 bases, with 15 bases between. This CDR3 has 14 residues.

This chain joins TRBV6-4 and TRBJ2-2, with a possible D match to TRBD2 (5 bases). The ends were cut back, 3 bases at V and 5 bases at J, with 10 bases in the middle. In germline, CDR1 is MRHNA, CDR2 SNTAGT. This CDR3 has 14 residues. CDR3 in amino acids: CASSEGSRTGELFF. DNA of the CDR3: TGTGCCAGCAGTGAAGGGAGCCGAACCGGGGAGCTGTTTTTT.

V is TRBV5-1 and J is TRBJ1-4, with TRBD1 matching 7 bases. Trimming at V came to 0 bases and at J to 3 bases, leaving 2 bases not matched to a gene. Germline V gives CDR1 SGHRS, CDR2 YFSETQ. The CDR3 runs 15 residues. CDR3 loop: CASSLGGTANEKLFF. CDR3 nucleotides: TGCGCCAGCAGCTTGGGAGGGACAGCTAATGAAAAACTGTTTTTT.

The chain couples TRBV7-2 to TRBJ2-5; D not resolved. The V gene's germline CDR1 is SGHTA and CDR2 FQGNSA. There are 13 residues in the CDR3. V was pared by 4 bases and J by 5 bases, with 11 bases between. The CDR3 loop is CASSSTSGETQYF. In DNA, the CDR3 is TGTGCCAGCAGCTCGACTTCTGGGGAGACCCAGTACTTC. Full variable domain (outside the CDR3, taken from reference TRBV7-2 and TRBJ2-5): GAGVSQSPSNKVTEKGKDVELRCDPISGHTALYWYRQSLGQGLEFLIYFQGNSAPDKSGLPSDRFSAERTGGSVSTLTIQRTQQEDSAVYLCASSSTSGETQYFGPGTRLLVL.

CDR3 loop: CASSATGAHTEAFF. CDR3 bases: TGTGCCAGCAGTGCGACAGGGGCCCACACTGAAGCTTTCTTT. J is TRBJ1-1 and V is TRBV6-4, with TRBD1 identical over 8 bases. The CDR3 runs to 14 residues. V shed 4 bases, J shed 3 bases, and the junction held 4 bases outside the gene matches. In germline, CDR1 is MRHNA, CDR2 SNTAGT.

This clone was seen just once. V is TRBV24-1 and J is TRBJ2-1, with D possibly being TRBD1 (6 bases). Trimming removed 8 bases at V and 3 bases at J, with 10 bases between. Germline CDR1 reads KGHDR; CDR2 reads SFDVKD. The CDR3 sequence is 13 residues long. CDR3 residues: CATNGDNYNEQFF. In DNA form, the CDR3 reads TGTGCCACCAACGGGGACAACTACAATGAGCAGTTCTTC.

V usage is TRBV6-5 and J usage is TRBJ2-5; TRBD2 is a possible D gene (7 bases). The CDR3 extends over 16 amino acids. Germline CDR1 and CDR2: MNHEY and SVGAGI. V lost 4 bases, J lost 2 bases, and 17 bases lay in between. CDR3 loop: CASSLGAGVGQETQYF. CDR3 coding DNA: TGTGCCAGCAGTTTGGGGGCGGGAGTAGGACAAGAGACCCAGTACTTC.

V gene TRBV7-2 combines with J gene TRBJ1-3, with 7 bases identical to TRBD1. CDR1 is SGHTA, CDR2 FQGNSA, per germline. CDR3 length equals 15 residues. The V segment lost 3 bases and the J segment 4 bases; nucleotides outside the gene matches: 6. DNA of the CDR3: TGTGCCAGCAGCTTCGACAGGGTTCGCGGAAACACCATATATTTT. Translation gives CASSFDRVRGNTIYF.

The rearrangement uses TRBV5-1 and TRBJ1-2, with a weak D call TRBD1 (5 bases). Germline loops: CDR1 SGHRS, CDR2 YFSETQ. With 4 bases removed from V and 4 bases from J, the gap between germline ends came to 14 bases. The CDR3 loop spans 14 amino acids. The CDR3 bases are TGCGCCAGCAGCCTGCTAGGGGCCCCCTATGGCTACACCTTC. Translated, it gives CASSLLGAPYGYTF.

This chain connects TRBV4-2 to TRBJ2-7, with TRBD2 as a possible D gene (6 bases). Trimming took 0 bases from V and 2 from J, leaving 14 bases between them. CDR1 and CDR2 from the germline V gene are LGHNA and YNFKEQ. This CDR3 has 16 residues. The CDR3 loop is CASSQDRAGSPYEQYF. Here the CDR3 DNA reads TGTGCCAGCAGCCAAGATAGGGCGGGATCACCCTACGAGCAGTACTTC.

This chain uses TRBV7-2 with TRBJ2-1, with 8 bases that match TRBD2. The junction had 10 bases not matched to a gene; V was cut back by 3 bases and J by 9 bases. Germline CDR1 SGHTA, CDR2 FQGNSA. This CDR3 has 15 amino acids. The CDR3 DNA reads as TGTGCCAGCAGCTTGGCAGCGGGAGTTGTCAGTGAGCAGTTCTTC. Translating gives CASSLAAGVVSEQFF. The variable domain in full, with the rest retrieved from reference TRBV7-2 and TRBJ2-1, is GAGVSQSPSNKVTEKGKDVELRCDPISGHTALYWYRQSLGQGLEFLIYFQGNSAPDKSGLPSDRFSAERTGGSVSTLTIQRTQQEDSAVYLCASSLAAGVVSEQFFGPGTRLTVL.

Here the CDR3 reads CASSVSREGPDTQYF. The CDR3 DNA sequence: TGTGCCAGCAGCGTATCGCGGGAGGGCCCAGATACGCAGTATTTT. This chain links TRBV9 with TRBJ2-3; 9 bases align to TRBD2. With 1 base clipped from V and 4 bases from J, the junction kept 4 bases outside the gene matches. CDR3 length equals 15 residues. Germline V gene data show CDR1 as SGDLS and CDR2 as YYNGEE.